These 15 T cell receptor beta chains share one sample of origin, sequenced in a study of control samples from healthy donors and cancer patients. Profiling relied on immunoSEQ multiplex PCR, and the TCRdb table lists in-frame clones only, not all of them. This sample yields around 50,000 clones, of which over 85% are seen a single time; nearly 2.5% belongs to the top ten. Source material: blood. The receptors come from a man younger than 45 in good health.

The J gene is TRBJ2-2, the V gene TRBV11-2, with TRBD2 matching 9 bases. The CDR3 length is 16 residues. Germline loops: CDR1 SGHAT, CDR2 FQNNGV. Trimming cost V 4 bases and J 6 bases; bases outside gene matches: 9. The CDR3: CASSSYGSGGPGELFF. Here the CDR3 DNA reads TGTGCCAGCAGCTCTTATGGTAGCGGGGGCCCCGGGGAGCTGTTTTTT.

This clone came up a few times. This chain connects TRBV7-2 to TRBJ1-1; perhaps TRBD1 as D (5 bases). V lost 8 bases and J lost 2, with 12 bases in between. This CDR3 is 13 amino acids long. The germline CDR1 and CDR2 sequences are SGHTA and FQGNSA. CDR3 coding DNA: TGTGCCAGCTCGGGACGGCTTAACACTGAAGCTTTCTTT. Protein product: CASSGRLNTEAFF.

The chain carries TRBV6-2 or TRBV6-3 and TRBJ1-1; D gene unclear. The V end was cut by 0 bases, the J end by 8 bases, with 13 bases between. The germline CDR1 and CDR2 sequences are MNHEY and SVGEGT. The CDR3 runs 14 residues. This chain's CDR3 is CASSYSRAAGEAFF. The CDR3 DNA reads TGTGCCAGCAGTTACTCAAGAGCCGCGGGGGAAGCTTTCTTT.

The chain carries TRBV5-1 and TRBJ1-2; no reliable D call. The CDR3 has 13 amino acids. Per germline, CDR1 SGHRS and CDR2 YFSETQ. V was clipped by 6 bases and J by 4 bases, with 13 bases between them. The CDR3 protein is CASTVGSGYGYTF. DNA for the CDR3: TGCGCCAGCACCGTGGGGTCTGGCTATGGCTACACCTTC.

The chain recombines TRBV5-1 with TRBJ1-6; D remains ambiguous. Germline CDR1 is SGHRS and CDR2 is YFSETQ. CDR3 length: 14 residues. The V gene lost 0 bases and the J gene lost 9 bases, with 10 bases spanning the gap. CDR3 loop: CASSLGSVGSPLHF. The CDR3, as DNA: TGCGCCAGCAGCTTGGGCTCGGTGGGTTCACCCCTCCACTTT.

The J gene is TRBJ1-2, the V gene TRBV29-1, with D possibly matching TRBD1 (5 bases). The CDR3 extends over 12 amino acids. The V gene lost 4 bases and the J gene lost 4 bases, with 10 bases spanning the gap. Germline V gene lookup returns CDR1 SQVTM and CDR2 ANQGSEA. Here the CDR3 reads CSVGRDSYGYTF. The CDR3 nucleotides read TGCAGCGTTGGCCGGGACTCCTATGGCTACACCTTC. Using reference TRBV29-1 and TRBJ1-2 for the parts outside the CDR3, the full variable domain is SAVISQKPSRDICQRGTSLTIQCQVDSQVTMMFWYRQQPGQSLTLIATANQGSEATYESGFVIDKFPISRPNLTFSTLTVSNMSPEDSSIYLCSVGRDSYGYTFGSGTRLTVV.

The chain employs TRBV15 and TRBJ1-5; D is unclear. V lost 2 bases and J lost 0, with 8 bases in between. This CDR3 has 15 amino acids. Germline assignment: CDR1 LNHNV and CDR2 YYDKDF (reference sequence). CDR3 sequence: CATSRRRDSNQPQHF. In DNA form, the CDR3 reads TGTGCCACCAGCAGAAGGCGCGATAGCAATCAGCCCCAGCATTTT.

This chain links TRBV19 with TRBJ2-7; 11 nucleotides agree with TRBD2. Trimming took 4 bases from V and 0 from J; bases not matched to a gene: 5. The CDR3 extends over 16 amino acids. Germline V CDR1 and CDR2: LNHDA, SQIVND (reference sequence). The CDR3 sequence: CASSKGLAVSSYEQYF. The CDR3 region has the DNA TGTGCCAGTAGTAAGGGACTAGCGGTGAGCTCCTACGAGCAGTACTTC.

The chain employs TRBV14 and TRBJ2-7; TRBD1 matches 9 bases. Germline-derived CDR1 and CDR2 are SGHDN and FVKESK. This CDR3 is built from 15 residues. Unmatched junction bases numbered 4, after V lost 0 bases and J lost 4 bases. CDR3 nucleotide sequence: TGTGCCAGCAGCCAAGAGGGGACAGGGCGATACGAGCAGTACTTC. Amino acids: CASSQEGTGRYEQYF.

The CDR3 loop reads CASNREMALNNEQFF. CDR3 nucleotides: TGTGCCAGCAATAGGGAGATGGCCTTGAACAATGAGCAGTTCTTC. V is TRBV2 and J is TRBJ2-1, with a possible D match to TRBD2 (5 bases). The V gene lost 7 bases and the J gene lost 5 bases, with 18 bases spanning the gap. CDR3 length: 15 residues. In germline, CDR1 is SNHLY, CDR2 FYNNEI. Full variable domain (outside the CDR3, taken from reference TRBV2 and TRBJ2-1): EPEVTQTPSHQVTQMGQEVILRCVPISNHLYFYWYRQILGQKVEFLVSFYNNEISEKSEIFDDQFSVERPDGSNFTLKIRSTKLEDSAMYFCASNREMALNNEQFFGPGTRLTVL.

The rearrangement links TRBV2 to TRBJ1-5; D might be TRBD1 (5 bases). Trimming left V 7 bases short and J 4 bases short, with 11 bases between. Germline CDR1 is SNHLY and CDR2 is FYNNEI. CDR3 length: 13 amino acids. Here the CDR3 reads CASNSGRNQPQHF. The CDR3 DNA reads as TGTGCCAGCAATTCAGGGCGGAATCAGCCCCAGCATTTT.

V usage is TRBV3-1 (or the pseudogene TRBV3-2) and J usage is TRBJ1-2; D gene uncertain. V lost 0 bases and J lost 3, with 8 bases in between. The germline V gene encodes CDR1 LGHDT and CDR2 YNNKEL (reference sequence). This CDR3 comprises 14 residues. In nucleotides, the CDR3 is TGTGCCAGCAGCCAAGATGAACCTTACTATGGCTACACCTTC. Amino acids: CASSQDEPYYGYTF.

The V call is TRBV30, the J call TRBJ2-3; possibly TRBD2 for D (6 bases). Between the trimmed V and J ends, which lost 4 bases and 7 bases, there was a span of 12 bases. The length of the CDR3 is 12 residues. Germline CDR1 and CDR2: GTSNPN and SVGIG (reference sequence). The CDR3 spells CAWNGGRNTQYF. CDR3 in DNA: TGTGCCTGGAATGGAGGGAGAAATACGCAGTATTTT. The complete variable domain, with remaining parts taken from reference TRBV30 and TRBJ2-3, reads SQTIHQWPATLVQPVGSPLSLECTVEGTSNPNLYWYRQAAGRGLQLLFYSVGIGQISSEVPQNLSASRPQDRQFILSSKKLLLSDSGFYLCAWNGGRNTQYFGPGTRLTVL.

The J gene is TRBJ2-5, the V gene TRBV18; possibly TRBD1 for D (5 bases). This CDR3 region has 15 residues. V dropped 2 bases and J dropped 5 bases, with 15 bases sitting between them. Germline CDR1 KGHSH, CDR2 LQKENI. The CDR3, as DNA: TGTGCCAGCTCACCAATAGGACACACCGGGGAGACCCAGTACTTC. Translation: CASSPIGHTGETQYF.

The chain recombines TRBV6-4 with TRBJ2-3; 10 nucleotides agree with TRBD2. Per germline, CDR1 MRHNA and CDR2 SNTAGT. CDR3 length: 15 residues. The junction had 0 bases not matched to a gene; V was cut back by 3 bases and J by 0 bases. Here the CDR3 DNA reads TGTGCCAGCAGTGAACTAGCGGGGAGCACAGATACGCAGTATTTT. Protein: CASSELAGSTDTQYF.